The clone carrying this T cell receptor beta chain was recorded at least ten times. Its specificity is not known. Germline V gene lookup returns CDR1 SEHNR and CDR2 FQNEAQ (reference sequence). The CDR3 runs to 17 residues. V dropped 5 bases and J dropped 0; count of bases not matched to a gene: 8. Alpha and beta libraries were amplified separately from the second PCR onward. An equimolar mix of two oligonucleotides served as the beta constant-region primer for TRBC1 and TRBC2. TCRdb reanalysed the UMI-ligation and nested PCR reads using MiXCR and keeps one entry per CDR3 protein. The repertoire holds 65,000 to 85,000 distinct CDR3 sequences, with about 12% as singletons. These data are taken from a study of naive and memory T cell subsets. Whole-study findings and limits: Clonotypes are single alpha or beta chains, not paired receptors.

The J gene is TRBJ2-1, the V gene TRBV7-9; 9 bases are shared with TRBD2. This clonotype originated in a human donor in good health. The sample consisted of central memory CD4+ T cells from blood. The CDR3 is CASSPRGSGSSYNEQFF. CDR3 sequence (DNA): TGTGCCAGCAGCCCCCGGGGTAGCGGGAGCTCCTACAATGAGCAGTTCTTC. Complete variable domain (other parts from reference TRBV7-9 and TRBJ2-1): DTGVSQNPRHKITKRGQNVTFRCDPISEHNRLYWYRQTLGQGPEFLTYFQNEAQLEKSRLLSDRFSAERPKGSFSTLEIQRTEQGDSAMYLCASSPRGSGSSYNEQFFGPGTRLTVL.